This T cell receptor beta chain is drawn from a study of a mutant IDH1 vaccine in newly diagnosed glioma (dated by TCRdb to the early 2020s). Background on the whole study: Patients received eight vaccinations in weeks 1, 3, 5, 7, 11, 15, 19 and 23, corresponding to visits V03 through V10. Vaccination started 4-6 weeks after radiotherapy alone, or was given together with temozolomide cycles in the groups whose treatment included chemotherapy. The 32 treated patients were 62.5% male and about 40% female, with a mean age of around 40 years. Before enrollment, most patients had been given radiochemotherapy with temozolomide as standard therapy, while the rest had received either radiotherapy alone or temozolomide alone. Six visits were used for peripheral blood collection: V03 (baseline), V05, V07, V10, V12 and V13. Longitudinal TCRB deep sequencing was performed for about two dozen treated patients wherever samples were available for exploratory analyses. Broad study findings and their caveats: The authors stated that sample limitations prevented analyses of patient blood samples from being reproduced. Availability determined which PBMC samples were chosen for TCRB deep sequencing. Changes in the top peripheral T cell clonotypes picked up by TCRB sequencing did not appear to be linked to pseudoprogression. Immune responses induced by the vaccine were seen in around 94% of patients across multiple MHC alleles.

A note on this clone: Its antigen is not yet known. Per-base quality was not reported, and no clone a single base away is much larger than it.

Sample time point, as interpreted from the label and publication: week 23, last vaccination. Every vaccine dose consisted of 300 ug of a 20-mer mutant IDH1 peptide in Montanide, administered subcutaneously together with topical imiquimod. Donors had newly diagnosed WHO grade 3 or 4 IDH1-mutant astrocytomas with loss of nuclear ATRX. The samples were drawn from NOA16, a multicentre, single-arm, open-label phase I trial in Germany that tested a mutant IDH1 peptide vaccine in humans for the first time. Genomic DNA for TCRB sequencing was isolated from EDTA blood with the DNeasy Blood and Tissue Kit. The library came from the immunoSEQ multiplex PCR assay. Rearranged TCR beta chain sequences were amplified using the hsTCRB Kit according to the manufacturer's protocol. TCRB libraries were sequenced on an Illumina MiSeq. The authors processed their data as follows. Demultiplexing, trimming and gene mapping were performed with the kit vendor's proprietary platform. In its TCRdb copy, this immuneACCESS table keeps in-frame sequences only and misses some clones. Where compared with another copy, unresolved V genes explain less than half of these, and the others have no known cause. Clonal size and the V and J genes are those of that table, whereas D and trimming came from the DNA. The sample table records some 60,000 clones; about nine tenths of these occur just once. Clones ranked in the top ten supply about 1.5% of the sample.

The starting material was PBMCs, obtained from a glioma patient whose treatment included an IDH1 peptide vaccine. This sequence was found in a man in his forties or fifties with glioma.

The nucleotide sequence is TGTGCCAGTAAGAACAAAGGCTATGGCTACACCTTC. It encodes CASKNKGYGYTF. The rearranged segments are TRBV19 and TRBJ1-2; the D gene cannot be named for sure. Taken from cysteine to phenylalanine, the CDR3 has 12 residues. The CDR3 DNA has 36 bases and is translated from base 1. CDR1 LNHDA and CDR2 SQIVND were looked up in the germline V gene (reference sequence). Cut back by 7 bases and 4 bases, the V and J ends lie 10 bases apart. Reference TRBV19 and TRBJ1-2 proteins supply the regions before and after the CDR3; the full variable domain is: DGGITQSPKYLFRKEGQNVTLSCEQNLNHDAMYWYRQDPGQGLRLIYYSQIVNDFQKGDIAEGYSVSREKKESFPLTVTSAQKNPTAFYLCASKNKGYGYTFGSGTRLTVV.